This T cell receptor (beta chain) was identified in a study of cytomegalovirus exposure and HLA in healthy donors. Whole-study context: In an early release, HLA-typed donors contributed 80 million to 95 million unique TCR sequences.

With respect to this clone: The antigen remains unidentified.

Study outcomes and limitations: Reportedly, fewer N-insertions than the 666-donor mean appeared in an Asian-associated ancestry cluster in a later analysis.

It was with 60 Vbeta and 13 Jbeta primers that the PCR ran. Assay: immunoSEQ multiplex PCR; the TCRdb copy retains only in-frame clones and omits some. The table has 150,000 or so clones, 77% seen once; the top ten hold roughly 4.2%. CDR1 and CDR2 (germline): MGHRA, YSYEKL. CDR3 size: 17 residues. V was shortened by 1 base and J by 6 bases, with 22 bases between the two germline ends. Sequences were obtained from PBMCs. The clonotype originates from a male donor in good health and CMV-seronegative. The chain carries TRBV4-1 and TRBJ2-7; the D gene is possibly TRBD1 (9 bases). The chain's CDR3 is CASSQVLGQGGRLEQYF. Written as DNA, the CDR3 is TGCGCCAGCAGCCAAGTATTGGGACAGGGCGGGAGGCTCGAGCAGTACTTC.